This T cell receptor (beta chain) derives from a study of cytomegalovirus exposure and HLA in healthy donors. Regarding the study as a whole: A later analysis reportedly identified an Asian-associated ancestry cluster as carrying fewer N-insertions than the roughly 700-donor mean. The classifier, whose performance was assessed in both the original and validation cohorts, reportedly diagnosed cytomegalovirus status with high specificity and sensitivity. Available immune exposure information covered CMV serostatus only.

Healthy bone marrow donors made up the donors. As concerns this clone: Antigen: not known.

The J segment lost 3 bases and the V segment lost 0 bases, leaving 5 bases of the junction unmatched. CDR3 size: 16 residues. CDR1 is SGHVS and CDR2 is FQNEAQ in the germline V gene. Use of 60 Vbeta and 13 Jbeta primers characterized the PCR. The table came from immunoSEQ multiplex PCR; TCRdb's copy has only in-frame clones and leaves some out. Here the sample spans about 120,000 clones, around 80% being singletons. This chain connects TRBV7-8 to TRBJ2-7; 10 bases fit TRBD2. The sequence was obtained from a woman aged 18-30 years in good health and CMV-seronegative. The sequenced sample was PBMCs. The CDR3 reads CASSLASLAGVYEQYF. The CDR3 nucleotides are TGTGCCAGCAGCTTAGCGTCCCTAGCGGGGGTCTACGAGCAGTACTTC. Full variable domain (missing parts from reference TRBV7-8 and TRBJ2-7): GAGVSQSPRYKVAKRGQDVALRCDPISGHVSLFWYQQALGQGPEFLTYFQNEAQLDKSGLPSDRFFAERPEGSVSTLKIQRTQQEDSAVYLCASSLASLAGVYEQYFGPGTRLTVT.